What follows describes a single T cell receptor beta chain. Generated by immunoSEQ multiplex PCR, the TCRdb table keeps only in-frame clones and is missing some. The profile covers fewer than 350,000 clones, with around 81% appearing a single time and 2.5% to 3% taken by the ten largest. This specimen belongs to a study of blood T cell repertoires in COVID-19. There are 11 residues in the CDR3. Germline V gene sequence: CDR1 DFQATT, CDR2 SNEGSKA (reference sequence). The V gene end was trimmed by 1 base and the J gene end by 14 bases; junction bases not matched to a gene: 7. The sample taken for sequencing was peripheral blood. The sequence was collected from an older woman with active or convalescent COVID-19. This chain uses TRBV20-1 with TRBJ1-2, with TRBD1 identical over 7 bases. The CDR3 sequence is CSARVGTVPTF. CDR3 bases: TGCAGTGCTAGAGTTGGGACAGTCCCTACCTTC.